This TCR beta chain derives from a study of T cells after yellow fever vaccination. Study in general: In the case of low-cell-number fractions, SMART-Seq v4 Ultra Low Input was used for preparation. Study results and caveats: The study re-detected most primary-vaccination clones after the booster (roughly 95% CD4, roughly 88% CD8). Only a minor proportion of clonotypes was detected across both CD4 and CD8 compartments.

The CDR3 has 16 residues. From germline, CDR1 is MGHRA and CDR2 YSYEKL. The trim removed 2 bases at V and 7 bases at J, leaving 8 bases unmatched. A 5'RACE template-switching step, the method used to make TCR cDNA, added a universal primer site and UMIs. Using its own MiXCR run on the 5' RACE reads, TCRdb lists one record per CDR3 protein. The table shows a few hundred thousand distinct CDR3 sequences, with 9.5% to 13% occurring only once. A note on this clonotype: Its antigen remains unknown.

The specimen was PBMCs, collected on the day of the first yellow fever vaccination. V is TRBV4-1 and J is TRBJ2-1; the match to TRBD1 covers 10 bases. The source of this sequence is a man aged 18 to 35 who received the YFV17D yellow fever vaccine. CDR3 region: CASSQTPGQGWNEQFF. CDR3 in DNA: TGCGCCAGCAGCCAAACTCCGGGACAGGGGTGGAATGAGCAGTTCTTC.